This T cell receptor (beta chain) was identified in a study of radiation and T cells in renal cell carcinoma. As to time point: blood 4 weeks post-SBRT, at nephrectomy. Treatment described: 15 Gy SBRT to primary tumor, nephrectomy 4 weeks later. This clone has a single count. Germline V CDR1 and CDR2: SGHAT, FQNNGV. Trimming took 5 bases from V and 4 from J, leaving 14 bases between them. The CDR3 runs 14 residues. Measured with immunoSEQ multiplex PCR; TCRdb has only the in-frame clones, and not every one. The repertoire has 60,000 to 75,000 clones, 70% to 80% of them found once; the top ten carry approximately 7%.

The chain uses TRBV11-2 and TRBJ2-5, with D possibly matching TRBD1 (6 bases). This receptor was obtained from a man in his 60s with renal cell carcinoma. Sequencing used blood, obtained from a patient whose treatment included radiotherapy and nephrectomy. The CDR3 protein is CASSRTGFRETQYF. As DNA, the CDR3 is TGTGCCAGCAGCCGTACAGGGTTTAGAGAGACCCAGTACTTC.